Detailed here is one T cell receptor (beta chain). Its target is not known. These data come from a study of human T cells and chemical hapten exposure. Library preparation tagged each individual cDNA molecule with a unique molecular identifier. Authors' analysis steps: Ranging from about 20,000 to 750,000, TCR counts per sample had a median value of about 96,000. Each CDR3 protein gets one entry after TCRdb re-called the RACE reads with MiXCR. TCRdb, rather than the study authors, made the V and J calls. The top ten clones hold about 1.3% of a sample with roughly 140,000 distinct CDR3 sequences, 12% of them seen once. General study points: Counts of expanded TCRs (at PT1) showed a positive correlation with patch test score. In comparison with controls, expanded TCRs gave rise to a significantly larger number of large CDR3 similarity clusters.

There are 15 residues in the CDR3. V shed 1 base, J shed 8 bases, and the junction held 7 bases outside the gene matches. Germline CDR1 is LGHNA and CDR2 is YSLEER. Time point meaning: patch test 2, 6 weeks after DPC sensitization. Stated treatment: therapeutic diphenylcyclopropenone sensitization with weekly scalp DPC. The starting material was whole blood, obtained in connection with sensitization to the hapten diphenylcyclopropenone (DPC). The V and J genes are TRBV4-3 and TRBJ2-1; 8 bases match TRBD2. This clonotype was sampled from a woman in her 50s with alopecia areata. Some clones in this sample may be carry-over from other donors' samples. The CDR3 spells CASSQGLAGEHEQFF. For the CDR3, the DNA is TGCGCCAGCAGCCAAGGGCTAGCGGGTGAGCATGAGCAGTTCTTC.